One sample yielded the 10 T cell receptor beta chains listed below, sequenced in a study of glioma-infiltrating T cells after dendritic cell vaccination. Some clones are missing from TCRdb's copy, which holds only in-frame ones; the method was immunoSEQ multiplex PCR. The sample consists of about 64,000 clones, around 83% of them appearing once. This specimen was blood, taken before dendritic cell vaccination. The receptors stem from a human donor with glioblastoma.

The chain has TRBV11-3 and TRBJ2-7, with 7 positions matching TRBD1. The J segment lost 3 bases and the V segment lost 2 bases, leaving 7 bases of the junction unmatched. Germline assignment: CDR1 SGHNT and CDR2 YENEEA. The CDR3 is 15 residues long. CDR3 in DNA: TGTGCCAGCAGCTTAAGTACAGGGGATTACTACGAGCAGTACTTC. Its translation is CASSLSTGDYYEQYF. Based on the CDR3 plus reference TRBV11-3 and TRBJ2-7, the full variable domain is EAGVVQSPRYKIIEKKQPVAFWCNPISGHNTLYWYLQNLGQGPELLIRYENEEAVDDSQLPKDRFSAERLKGVDSTLKIQPAELGDSAVYLCASSLSTGDYYEQYFGPGTRLTVT.

V gene TRBV5-1 combines with J gene TRBJ2-1; 10 bases map to TRBD2. The CDR3 covers 15 residues. V shed 6 bases, J shed 2 bases, and the junction held 5 bases outside the gene matches. Germline V gene lookup returns CDR1 SGHRS and CDR2 YFSETQ. CDR3: CASTASGGAYNEQFF. In DNA form, the CDR3 reads TGCGCCAGCACCGCCAGCGGGGGGGCCTACAATGAGCAGTTCTTC.

The chain recombines TRBV10-2 with TRBJ2-1; TRBD2 agrees at 8 bases. V lost 6 bases to trimming and J lost 6 bases; unmatched junction nucleotides: 7. The CDR3 loop spans 14 amino acids. Germline-derived CDR1 and CDR2 are WSHSY and SAAADI. CDR3 protein: CASREGGGSNEQFF. Written as DNA, the CDR3 is TGCGCCAGCAGAGAGGGCGGGGGGTCCAATGAGCAGTTCTTC.

The V and J genes are TRBV18 and TRBJ1-4; 8 bases line up with TRBD1. CDR3 size: 15 residues. Germline CDR1 and CDR2: KGHSH and LQKENI. With V trimmed by 1 base and J by 6 bases, 4 bases remained unmatched. CDR3: CASSPRTGLHEKLFF. CDR3 bases: TGTGCCAGCTCACCACGGACAGGGTTACATGAAAAACTGTTTTTT.

CDR3 coding DNA: TGTGCCAGCAGCTTAGGGGGACAGGGGGGGACTGAAGCTTTCTTT. Translation: CASSLGGQGGTEAFF. This chain links TRBV7-9 with TRBJ1-1, with 11 bases that match TRBD1. The CDR3 extends over 15 amino acids. After removal of 1 base from V and 5 bases from J, the junction contained 3 bases not matched to a gene. The germline CDR1 and CDR2 sequences are SEHNR and FQNEAQ (reference sequence).

The rearrangement uses TRBV5-6 and TRBJ2-1; D remains ambiguous. Germline assignment: CDR1 SGHDT and CDR2 YYEEEE. V dropped 7 bases and J dropped 3 bases, with 11 bases sitting between them. This CDR3 has 13 amino acids. The CDR3 DNA is TGTGCCAGCCACCCCACGGGCTACAATGAGCAGTTCTTC. It encodes CASHPTGYNEQFF.

This rearrangement joins TRBV7-2 to TRBJ2-3; TRBD2 matches 11 bases. J was trimmed by 5 bases and V by 1 base; bases with no gene match: 5. CDR3 length equals 16 residues. Germline lookup yields CDR1 SGHTA and CDR2 FQGNSA. The CDR3 reads CASSLGLAGGIDTQYF. The CDR3 coding sequence is TGTGCCAGCAGCTTAGGGCTAGCGGGGGGTATAGATACGCAGTATTTT.

Written as DNA, the CDR3 is TGTGCCAGCGTAGCGGAAGGGTTCTTTTCACCCCTCCACTTT. Residues: CASVAEGFFSPLHF. The rearrangement links TRBV7-9 to TRBJ1-6; no firm D call. The germline V and J ends were trimmed by 8 bases and 9 bases, with 17 bases remaining between them. The CDR3 is 14 amino acids. CDR1 and CDR2 from the germline V gene are SEHNR and FQNEAQ (reference sequence).

The CDR3 DNA is TGTGCCAGCCAAGTACAAAGACAGGGCCTCGCCCTCTTTGGTGAAGAGACCCAGTACTTC. Amino acids: CASQVQRQGLALFGEETQYF. J is TRBJ2-5 and V is TRBV2, with 7 bases that match TRBD1. Germline CDR1 and CDR2: SNHLY and FYNNEI. CDR3 length equals 20 residues. The V and J ends lost 8 bases and 3 bases, in that order; junction bases with no gene match: 27. Based on the CDR3 plus reference TRBV2 and TRBJ2-5, the full variable domain is EPEVTQTPSHQVTQMGQEVILRCVPISNHLYFYWYRQILGQKVEFLVSFYNNEISEKSEIFDDQFSVERPDGSNFTLKIRSTKLEDSAMYFCASQVQRQGLALFGEETQYFGPGTRLLVL.

The CDR3 DNA is TGCGCCAGCAGCTTGGCACTAGCTCAGAGCACAGATACGCAGTATTTT. Protein: CASSLALAQSTDTQYF. The chain is built from TRBV5-1 and TRBJ2-3; D might be TRBD2 (6 bases). Per the germline V gene, CDR1 is SGHRS and CDR2 is YFSETQ. The CDR3 is 16 amino acids. Trimming took off 0 bases at V and 0 bases at J, with 11 bases between the two ends.